This TCR beta chain came from a study of T cell responses to AZD1222 COVID-19 vaccine (dated by TCRdb to the early 2020s). Some background on the complete study: TCR sequencing covered 230 or so trial participants: 200 to 220 given two doses of AZD1222 and about 26 given two doses of MenACWY control vaccine. Trial participants were enrolled by age into subgroups of 18-55, 56-69 and 70-plus years, and around 150, 28 and 57 TCR-sequenced participants, respectively, were included in these subgroups. Overall study outcomes, separate from this receptor: Spike-specific TCR breadth and depth rose significantly after two AZD1222 doses compared with day 0 and with MenACWY recipients. Participants were mostly white British and included more females than males, and it was suggested by the authors that clonal diversity may have been underestimated. Because no day 14 peak-response samples were available, repertoires were characterized only after the peak T cell response. Reportedly, almost half of the unique spike-specific TCRs recognized epitopes lying outside the regions that are mutated in the B.1.351 and B.1.1.7 variants. The whole spike protein was spanned by vaccine-associated CD4 TCRs, and dominant responses were seen in regions 160-218 and 743-854. In the small 56-69-year group, the increase in depth fell short of significance, most likely because of low power. Conclusions about previously exposed vaccinees are limited because only five or six AZD1222 recipients were SARS-CoV-2 seropositive at baseline.

With respect to this clone: What antigen it recognizes has not been identified. One base away there is no much larger clone; base qualities are not given.

The CDR3 runs 15 residues from the cysteine to the phenylalanine. CDR3 DNA only is kept here, 45 bases in frame from base 1. CDR1 and CDR2 are drawn from the germline V gene: SNHLY, FYNNEI. Compared with germline, V lacks 2 bases and J lacks 7 bases; bases without a gene match: 6. The CDR3 regions of human TCRbeta chains were analyzed by immunosequencing. The source study handled its data this way. Repertoire TCRs were checked for matches against a reference library of SARS-CoV-2-specific TCRs that had been generated using the MIRA antigen-specificity platform. Breadth meant the fraction of unique TCRs that were SARS-CoV-2-associated, whereas depth meant the fraction of total T cells that were SARS-CoV-2-associated. Each spike-specific TCR was assigned to its reactive spike region and to a CD4 or CD8 class using the MIRA data. Log10-transformed breadth and depth values were compared by one-way ANOVA with Sidak's multiple comparisons tests. This is the immuneACCESS table as TCRdb keeps it, with only in-frame sequences that have V and J called. A part of the clones is gone; compared with another copy, unresolved V genes explain less than half, and the rest is unexplained. V, J and clone size are those of that table, while D and trimming were read from the DNA. The sample contains about 84,000 clones, around nine tenths of them found a single time. About 9.9% of the sample is taken by the ten largest.

Per the publication, the time point label means: about 28 days (+/-7) after the second vaccine dose. AZD1222 recipients given second doses at about 4 weeks or at about 12 weeks were pooled, since spike-specific TCR depth and breadth were not found to differ between the two schedules. Samples from vaccinated people were obtained from the UK trials COV001 and COV002, which included a single-blind randomized controlled phase 2/3 trial of AZD1222 (ChAdOx1 nCoV-19) in healthy adults. Trial participant PBMC samples were collected at day 0 and day 28 after the second dose for TCRbeta chain sequencing. The chain was built from TRBV2 and TRBJ2-1; a stretch of 9 junction bases matches TRBD2. The sample here was peripheral blood, taken 28 days after the second AZD1222 dose. The receptor was isolated from an adult who received the AZD1222 COVID-19 vaccine. The CDR3 region reads CASSERAGGLNEQFF. The DNA is as follows: TGTGCCAGCAGTGAAAGGGCGGGGGGGCTGAATGAGCAGTTCTTC.